The clone carrying this T cell receptor beta chain showed up just a few times. This specimen belongs to a study of blood T cell repertoires in COVID-19. Study context: In each case, the material was cDNA or gDNA derived from T cells, B-cell-depleted T cells, or PBMCs.

In the source study's methods: Amplification of reference gene primers provided the estimated nucleated cell counts. Assay: immunoSEQ multiplex PCR; the TCRdb copy retains only in-frame clones and omits some. V and J calls and clone size follow that table, whereas D and trimming were derived from the DNA. The sample holds about 200,000 clones, 80% to 85% seen once. Germline V gene sequence: CDR1 MNHEY, CDR2 SMNVEV (reference sequence). Trimming shortened V by 4 bases and J by 1 base, and 11 bases separated the two germline ends. The CDR3 is 14 residues long. The receptor comes from a woman in her 70s with COVID-19, enrolled during active disease. V gene TRBV27 combines with J gene TRBJ2-7; D remains unclear. Sequencing was carried out using peripheral blood. CDR3 in amino acids: CASSSSTVSYEQYF. The CDR3 nucleotides read TGTGCCAGCAGTTCGTCTACAGTTTCCTACGAGCAGTACTTC.